The clone carrying this TCR beta chain appeared a single time. From germline, CDR1 is LGHNA and CDR2 YNFKEQ. Trimming cost V 0 bases and J 4 bases, with 9 bases left between them. The CDR3 totals 14 residues. The data derive from a study of blood T cell repertoires in COVID-19. Study summary: Sites across the United States, Italy and Spain contributed samples from acute and convalescent COVID-19. PBMCs, B-cell-depleted T cells, or T cells provided the cDNA or gDNA that made up the material.

How the authors handled the data: Reference gene primers were amplified, and this amplification served to estimate nucleated cell counts. TCRdb's table, derived via immunoSEQ multiplex PCR, lists solely in-frame clones and lacks some. From that table come the V and J calls and clone size; the DNA was used to work out D and trimming. Among some 110,000 clones listed, roughly 90% were seen once. This TCR was recovered from a man aged 35-49 years with acute or convalescent COVID-19. The sample consisted of peripheral blood. V is TRBV4-2 and J is TRBJ1-1; tentatively, D is TRBD1 (5 bases). The DNA of the CDR3 is TGTGCCAGCAGCCAAGACGACCAGGGCACTGAAGCTTTCTTT. Translating gives CASSQDDQGTEAFF.